The clone carrying this T cell receptor beta chain was seen only a few times. Trimming took off 4 bases at V and 4 bases at J, with 9 bases between the two ends. Per germline, CDR1 SGDLS and CDR2 YYNGEE. This CDR3 region has 13 residues. As originally analysed: Reference gene primer amplification gave estimated nucleated cell counts. Method: immunoSEQ multiplex PCR; TCRdb's copy keeps in-frame clones and lacks some. V, J and clone size are those of that table, while D and trimming were read from the DNA. In the table there are 140,000 to 150,000 clones, around nine tenths of which are singletons. The source of the sample is a study of blood T cell repertoires in COVID-19. Study-wide background: Spain, Italy and the United States supplied samples that represented acute and convalescent COVID-19. In each case, the material was cDNA or gDNA derived from T cells, B-cell-depleted T cells, or PBMCs.

Sequenced: peripheral blood. This chain joins TRBV9 and TRBJ2-1; D call uncertain. This TCR came from a human donor in a cohort sampled during active COVID-19. The CDR3 DNA is TGTGCCAGCAGCACCCAGACTTACAATGAGCAGTTCTTC. Encoded protein: CASSTQTYNEQFF.